This TCR beta chain was sequenced in a study of T cell clones after liver transplantation. This clone has only one observation. Method: immunoSEQ multiplex PCR; TCRdb's copy keeps in-frame clones and lacks some. Seen here are under 130,000 clones, about 80% observed once, and the top ten hold around 2.9%. Trimming shortened V by 0 bases and J by 6 bases, and 8 bases separated the two germline ends. The CDR3 contains 13 residues. Germline CDR1 is KGHSH and CDR2 is LQKENI. The chain recombines TRBV18 with TRBJ1-2; no clear D. Specimen: CD4+ T cells from blood, collected around 4 years after liver transplant. This TCR was sampled from a human patient who received a liver transplant. Some T cells here may be from the graft donor. CDR3 protein: CASSPPLSDGYTF. The CDR3 DNA sequence: TGTGCCAGCTCACCACCCTTATCAGATGGCTACACCTTC. The whole variable domain, remainder taken from reference TRBV18 and TRBJ1-2, is NAGVMQNPRHLVRRRGQEARLRCSPMKGHSHVYWYRQLPEEGLKFMVYLQKENIIDESGMPKERFSAEFPKEGPSILRIQQVVRGDSAAYFCASSPPLSDGYTFGSGTRLTVV.